This record looks at one T cell receptor beta chain sequence and its context. Its antigen remains unidentified. Germline values: CDR1 KGHSH, CDR2 LQKENI. V was pared by 2 bases and J by 11 bases, with 19 bases between. This CDR3 has 16 residues. The record originates from a study of CD8 T cells in ankylosing spondylitis. Study-level findings and limits: Disease-linked clones were found to be CD8+ and relatively rare in peripheral blood. Characteristic, it appeared, of ankylosing spondylitis blood was a TCR beta motif of eight highly homologous variants.

Quantitative 5'-RACE was performed with molecular barcodes, and it yielded the TCR beta libraries. A single record per CDR3 protein comes from TCRdb applying MiXCR to the 5' RACE reads. The table shows about 340,000 distinct CDR3 sequences, with roughly 8% occurring only once. What was sequenced was blood, either unsorted or a sorted T cell fraction (not recorded which). V and J are TRBV18 and TRBJ1-6; D is perhaps TRBD1 (6 bases). This TCR came from a male donor with ankylosing spondylitis. Written as DNA, the CDR3 is TGTGCCAGCTCACCAAGGTCGGGCAGGGGAGCGGCACCCCTCCACTTT. Its translation: CASSPRSGRGAAPLHF.